This T cell receptor (beta chain) was obtained from a study of metastatic and nonmetastatic thyroid tumors. Study overall: Repertoires of blood and of tissue (tumor or nodule) from malignant and benign thyroid patients were compared.

CDR1 and CDR2 from the germline V gene are MDHEN and SYDVKM. The CDR3 runs to 16 residues. V shed 1 base, J shed 11 bases, and the junction held 16 bases outside the gene matches. At least ten counts were recorded for this clone. TCRdb reassembled clones from the PCR reads with MiXCR. The data show around 10,000 clones, with roughly an eighth seen just once and over 9.5% held by the top ten. Among the patients, none had received any treatment before thyroid surgery. The sequence came from a female donor with papillary thyroid cancer or a benign thyroid nodule (not recorded which). Some clones in this sample may be carry-over from other donors' samples. The V gene is TRBV28, the J gene TRBJ1-1, with 7 bases fitting TRBD1. Sequenced sample: blood. The CDR3 DNA sequence: TGTGCCAGCAGTTTATTAGGGGGGGGAGGGGGCACAAAGGCTTTCTTT. Amino acids: CASSLLGGGGGTKAFF.